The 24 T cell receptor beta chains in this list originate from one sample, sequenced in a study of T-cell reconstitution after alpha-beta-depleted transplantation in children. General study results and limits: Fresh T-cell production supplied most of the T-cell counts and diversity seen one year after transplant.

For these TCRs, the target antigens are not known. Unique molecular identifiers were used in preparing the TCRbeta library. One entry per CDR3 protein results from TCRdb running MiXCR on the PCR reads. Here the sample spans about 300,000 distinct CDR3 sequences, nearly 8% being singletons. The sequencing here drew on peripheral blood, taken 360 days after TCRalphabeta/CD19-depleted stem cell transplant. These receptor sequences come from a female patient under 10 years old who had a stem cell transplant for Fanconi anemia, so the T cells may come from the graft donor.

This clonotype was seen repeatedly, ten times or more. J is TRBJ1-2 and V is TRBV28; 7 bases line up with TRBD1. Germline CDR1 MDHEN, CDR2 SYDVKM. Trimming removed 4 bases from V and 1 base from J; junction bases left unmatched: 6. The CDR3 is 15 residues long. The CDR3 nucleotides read TGTGCCAGCAGTTCCCCCGGGACAGTTAACTATGGCTACACCTTC. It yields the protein CASSSPGTVNYGYTF.

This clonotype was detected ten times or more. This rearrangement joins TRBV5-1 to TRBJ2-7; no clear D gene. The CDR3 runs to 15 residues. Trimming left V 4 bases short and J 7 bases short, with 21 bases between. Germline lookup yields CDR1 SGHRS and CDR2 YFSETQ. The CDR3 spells CASSKGPDLVSEQYF. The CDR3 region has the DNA TGCGCCAGCAGCAAGGGCCCTGATTTAGTCTCGGAGCAGTACTTC.

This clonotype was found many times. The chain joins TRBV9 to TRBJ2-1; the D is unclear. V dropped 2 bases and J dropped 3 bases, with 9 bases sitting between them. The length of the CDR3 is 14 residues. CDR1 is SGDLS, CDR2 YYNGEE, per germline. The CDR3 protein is CASSVGWDYNEQFF. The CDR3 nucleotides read TGTGCCAGCAGCGTTGGGTGGGACTACAATGAGCAGTTCTTC. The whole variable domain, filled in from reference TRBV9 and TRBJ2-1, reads DSGVTQTPKHLITATGQRVTLRCSPRSGDLSVYWYQQSLDQGLQFLIQYYNGEERAKGNILERFSAQQFPDLHSELNLSSLELGDSALYFCASSVGWDYNEQFFGPGTRLTVL.

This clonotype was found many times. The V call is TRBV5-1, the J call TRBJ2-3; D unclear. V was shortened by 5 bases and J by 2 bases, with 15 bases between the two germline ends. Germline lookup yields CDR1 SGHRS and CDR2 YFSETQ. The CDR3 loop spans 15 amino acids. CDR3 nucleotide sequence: TGCGCCAGCAGTTTTGAATGGGGAAACACAGATACGCAGTATTTT. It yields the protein CASSFEWGNTDTQYF.

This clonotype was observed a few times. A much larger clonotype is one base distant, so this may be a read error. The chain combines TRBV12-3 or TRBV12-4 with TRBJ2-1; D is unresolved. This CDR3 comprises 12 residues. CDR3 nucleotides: TGTGCCAGCAGTCTCCTCTACAATGAGCACTTCTTC. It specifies CASSLLYNEHFF.

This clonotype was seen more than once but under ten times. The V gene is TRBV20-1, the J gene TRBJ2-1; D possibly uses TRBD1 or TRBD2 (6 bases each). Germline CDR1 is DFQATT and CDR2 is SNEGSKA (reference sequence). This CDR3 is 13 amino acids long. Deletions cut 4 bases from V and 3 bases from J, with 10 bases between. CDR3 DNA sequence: TGCAGTGCTAATAGGGGGGACTACAATGAGCAGTTCTTC. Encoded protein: CSANRGDYNEQFF.

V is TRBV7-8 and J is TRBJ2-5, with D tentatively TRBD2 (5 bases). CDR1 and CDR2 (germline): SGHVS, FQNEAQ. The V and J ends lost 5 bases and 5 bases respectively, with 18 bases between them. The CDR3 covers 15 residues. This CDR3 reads CASSPTGISKETQYF. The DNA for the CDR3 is TGTGCCAGCAGCCCCACGGGGATTTCGAAGGAGACCCAGTACTTC.

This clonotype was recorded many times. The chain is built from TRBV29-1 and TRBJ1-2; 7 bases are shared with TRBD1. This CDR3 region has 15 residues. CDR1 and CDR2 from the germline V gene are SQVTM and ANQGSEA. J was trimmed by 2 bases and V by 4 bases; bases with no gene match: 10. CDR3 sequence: CSVAEPQGENYGYTF. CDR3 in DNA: TGCAGCGTTGCCGAACCTCAGGGGGAGAACTATGGCTACACCTTC.

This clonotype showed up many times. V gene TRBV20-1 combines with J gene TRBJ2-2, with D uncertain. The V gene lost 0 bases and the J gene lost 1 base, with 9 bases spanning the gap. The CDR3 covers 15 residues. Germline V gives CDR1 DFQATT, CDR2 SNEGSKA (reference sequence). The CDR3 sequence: CSARDPIGNTGELFF. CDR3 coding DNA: TGCAGTGCTAGAGACCCGATAGGGAACACCGGGGAGCTGTTTTTT.

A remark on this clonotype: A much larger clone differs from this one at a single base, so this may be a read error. CDR3 DNA: TGTGACAGCAGCCAAGTGAGGGCGAACACCGGGGAGCTGTTTTTT. As protein: CDSSQVRANTGELFF. V gene TRBV3-1 combines with J gene TRBJ2-2, with a possible D match to TRBD2 (5 bases). Germline CDR1 LGHDT, CDR2 YNNKEL (reference sequence). The CDR3 is made up of 15 amino acids.

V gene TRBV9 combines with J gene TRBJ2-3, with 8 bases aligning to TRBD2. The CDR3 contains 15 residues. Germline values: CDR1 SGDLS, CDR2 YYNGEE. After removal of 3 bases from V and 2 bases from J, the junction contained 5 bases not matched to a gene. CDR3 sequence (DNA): TGTGCCAGCAGCGAACGAGCGGGGGTCACAGATACGCAGTATTTT. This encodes CASSERAGVTDTQYF.

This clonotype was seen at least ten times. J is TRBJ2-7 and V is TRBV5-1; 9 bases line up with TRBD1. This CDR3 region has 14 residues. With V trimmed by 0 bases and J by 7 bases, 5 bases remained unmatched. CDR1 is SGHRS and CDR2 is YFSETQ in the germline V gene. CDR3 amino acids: CASSLDGDRVEQYF. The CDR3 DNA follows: TGCGCCAGCAGCTTGGACGGGGACAGGGTAGAGCAGTACTTC. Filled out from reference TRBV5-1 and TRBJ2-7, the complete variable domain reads KAGVTQTPRYLIKTRGQQVTLSCSPISGHRSVSWYQQTPGQGLQFLFEYFSETQRNKGNFPGRFSGRQFSNSRSEMNVSTLELGDSALYLCASSLDGDRVEQYFGPGTRLTVT.

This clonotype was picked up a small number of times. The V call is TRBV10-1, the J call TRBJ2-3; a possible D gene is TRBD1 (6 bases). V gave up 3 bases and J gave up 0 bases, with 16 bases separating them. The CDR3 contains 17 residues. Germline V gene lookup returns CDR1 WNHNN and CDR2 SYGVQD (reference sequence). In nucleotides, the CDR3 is TGCGCCAGCAGTGACTACGGGACACAGCTGAGCACAGATACGCAGTATTTT. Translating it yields CASSDYGTQLSTDTQYF.

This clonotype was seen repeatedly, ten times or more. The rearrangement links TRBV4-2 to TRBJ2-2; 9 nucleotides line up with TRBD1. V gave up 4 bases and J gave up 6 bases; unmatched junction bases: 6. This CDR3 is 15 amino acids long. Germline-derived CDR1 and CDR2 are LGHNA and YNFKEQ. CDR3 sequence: CASSLTGGAPGELFF. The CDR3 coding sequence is TGTGCCAGCAGCCTTACAGGGGGCGCGCCCGGGGAGCTGTTTTTT.

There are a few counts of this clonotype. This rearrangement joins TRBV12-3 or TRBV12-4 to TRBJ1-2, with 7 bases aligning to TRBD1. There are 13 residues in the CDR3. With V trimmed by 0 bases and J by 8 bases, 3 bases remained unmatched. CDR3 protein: CASSLAGTEGYTF. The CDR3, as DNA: TGTGCCAGCAGTTTAGCCGGGACAGAAGGCTACACCTTC.

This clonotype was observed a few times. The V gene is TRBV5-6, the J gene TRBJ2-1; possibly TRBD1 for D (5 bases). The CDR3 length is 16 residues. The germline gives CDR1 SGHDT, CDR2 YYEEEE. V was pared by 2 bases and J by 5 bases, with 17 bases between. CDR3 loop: CASSFLRHSQDNEQFF. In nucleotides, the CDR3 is TGTGCCAGCAGCTTCCTTAGGCATTCACAGGACAATGAGCAGTTCTTC.

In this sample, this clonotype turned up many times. The CDR3 here is CASSYSMWATQYF. For the CDR3, the DNA is TGTGCCAGCAGTTACTCGATGTGGGCGACCCAGTACTTC. J is TRBJ2-5 and V is TRBV6-5; D gene ambiguous. The CDR3 runs to 13 residues. Germline values: CDR1 MNHEY, CDR2 SVGAGI. V lost 0 bases to trimming and J lost 7 bases, with 9 bases between them.

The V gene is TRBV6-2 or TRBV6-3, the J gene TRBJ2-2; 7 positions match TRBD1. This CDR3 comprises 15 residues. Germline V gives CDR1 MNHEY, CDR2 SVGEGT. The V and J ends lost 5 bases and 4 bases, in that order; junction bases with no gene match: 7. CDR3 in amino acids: CASSNRDRPTGELFF. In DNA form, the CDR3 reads TGTGCCAGCAGTAACCGGGACAGACCCACCGGGGAGCTGTTTTTT.

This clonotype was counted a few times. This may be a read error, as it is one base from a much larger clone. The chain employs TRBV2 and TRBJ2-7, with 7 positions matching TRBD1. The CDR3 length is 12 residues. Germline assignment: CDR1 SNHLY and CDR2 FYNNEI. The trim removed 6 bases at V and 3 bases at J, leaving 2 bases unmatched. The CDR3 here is CASRDRVYEQYF. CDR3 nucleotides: TGTGCCAGCAGAGACAGGGTCTACGAGCAGTACTTC.

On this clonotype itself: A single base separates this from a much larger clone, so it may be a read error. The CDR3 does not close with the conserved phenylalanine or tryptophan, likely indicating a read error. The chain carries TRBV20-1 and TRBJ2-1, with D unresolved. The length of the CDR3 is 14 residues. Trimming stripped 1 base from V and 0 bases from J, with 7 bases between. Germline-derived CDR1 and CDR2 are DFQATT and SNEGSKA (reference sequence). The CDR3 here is CSARVLASYNEQFY. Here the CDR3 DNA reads TGCAGTGCTAGAGTCTTGGCCTCCTACAATGAGCAGTTCTAC.

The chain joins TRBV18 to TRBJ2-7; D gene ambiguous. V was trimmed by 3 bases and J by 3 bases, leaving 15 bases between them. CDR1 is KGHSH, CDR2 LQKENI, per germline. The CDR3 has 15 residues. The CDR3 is CASSPGSLNFYEQYV. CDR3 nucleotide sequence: TGTGCCAGCTCACCGGGCAGCCTGAACTTCTACGAGCAGTACGTC.

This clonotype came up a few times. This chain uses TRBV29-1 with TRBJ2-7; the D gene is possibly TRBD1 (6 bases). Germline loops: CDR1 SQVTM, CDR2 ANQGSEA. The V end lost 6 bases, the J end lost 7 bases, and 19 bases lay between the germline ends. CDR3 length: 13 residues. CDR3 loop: CSVTQGYPWEQYF. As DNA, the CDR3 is TGCAGCGTGACACAGGGTTACCCTTGGGAGCAGTACTTC.

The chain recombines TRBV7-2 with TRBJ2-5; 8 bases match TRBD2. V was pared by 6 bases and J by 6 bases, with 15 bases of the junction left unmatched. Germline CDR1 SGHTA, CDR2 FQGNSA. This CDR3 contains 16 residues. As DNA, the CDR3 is TGTGCCAGCAGTTTGATACCACGGGGGGGCGGGAAGACCCAGTACTTC. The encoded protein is CASSLIPRGGGKTQYF.

The CDR3 protein is CSARRGTLLTDTQYF. CDR3 nucleotide sequence: TGCAGTGCTAGACGGGGAACCCTTTTGACAGATACGCAGTATTTT. This rearrangement joins TRBV20-1 to TRBJ2-3; D possibly corresponds to TRBD2 (5 bases). This CDR3 is 15 amino acids long. Trimming left V 2 bases short and J 3 bases short, with 15 bases between. Germline CDR1 reads DFQATT; CDR2 reads SNEGSKA (reference sequence).